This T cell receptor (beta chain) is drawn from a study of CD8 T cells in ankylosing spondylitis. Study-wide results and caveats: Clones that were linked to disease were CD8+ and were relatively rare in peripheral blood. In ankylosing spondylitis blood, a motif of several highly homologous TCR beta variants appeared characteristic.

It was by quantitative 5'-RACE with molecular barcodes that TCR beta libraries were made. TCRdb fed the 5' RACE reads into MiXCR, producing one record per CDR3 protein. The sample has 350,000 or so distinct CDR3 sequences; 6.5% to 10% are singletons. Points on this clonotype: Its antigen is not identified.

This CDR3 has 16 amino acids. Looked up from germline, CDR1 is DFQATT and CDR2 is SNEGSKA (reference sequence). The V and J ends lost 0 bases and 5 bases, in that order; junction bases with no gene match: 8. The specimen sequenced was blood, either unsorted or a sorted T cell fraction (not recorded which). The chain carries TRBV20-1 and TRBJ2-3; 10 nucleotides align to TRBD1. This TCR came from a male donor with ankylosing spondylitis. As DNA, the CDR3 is TGCAGTGCTAGAGATAGGGGGACAGGGGCAGGAGATACGCAGTATTTT. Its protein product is CSARDRGTGAGDTQYF.